This record concerns one TCR beta chain sequence. Its antigen is as yet unknown. The sample comes from a study of cytomegalovirus exposure and HLA in healthy donors. Some clones are missing from TCRdb's copy, which holds only in-frame ones; the method was immunoSEQ multiplex PCR. The sample consists of over 35,000 clones, over 80% of them appearing once. Germline V gene sequence: CDR1 MDHEN, CDR2 SYDVKM. The CDR3 runs 12 residues. Trimming pared 3 bases from V and 5 bases from J, leaving 7 bases between. Broader study findings: The classifier reportedly diagnosed cytomegalovirus status with high specificity and sensitivity.

Input material: PBMCs. The rearrangement links TRBV28 to TRBJ1-2; no definite D call. The source is a man aged 18 to 30 in good health and CMV-seronegative. The CDR3 DNA is TGTGCCAGCAGTTTCGGGGAATATGGCTACACCTTC. Amino acid sequence: CASSFGEYGYTF.